Listed below are T cell receptor beta chains from one sample, sequenced in a study of beta chain features in type 1 diabetes. Clones were read by immunoSEQ multiplex PCR, and TCRdb kept only the in-frame ones, dropping some. The data show around 280,000 clones, with 15% seen just once and about 0.014% held by the top ten. Sequenced input: naive CD4+ T cells from blood. These TCRs come from a man younger than 30 with type 1 diabetes. The CDR3 runs from the conserved cysteine through the conserved F or W.

V: TRBV7-8; J: TRBJ2-3; CDR3: CASSRTGTGTGDTQYF
V: TRBV19; J: TRBJ2-1; CDR3: CASSTVGYPEQFF
V: TRBV15; J: TRBJ2-7; CDR3: CATSAGGGIVPYEQYF
V: TRBV5-4; J: TRBJ2-7; CDR3: CASSLRLAGRYEQYF
V: TRBV9; J: TRBJ2-1; CDR3: CASSVATLSGGASYNEQFF
V: TRBV11-2; J: TRBJ2-3; CDR3: CASSFGSTDTQYF
V: TRBV28; J: TRBJ2-2; CDR3: CASILRTSTVGELFF
V: TRBV7-2; J: TRBJ2-1; CDR3: CASSIASGNYNEQFF
V: TRBV10-2; J: TRBJ1-5; CDR3: CASRTGQGGQPQHF
V: TRBV10-3; J: TRBJ2-1; CDR3: CAISEGLAGVNEQFF
V: TRBV20-1; J: TRBJ1-1; CDR3: CSAGWGGAAFF
V: TRBV29-1; J: TRBJ2-3; CDR3: CSVVALTFTDTQYF
V: TRBV30; J: TRBJ1-5; CDR3: CAWKEAGDYQPQHF
V: TRBV9; J: TRBJ2-3; CDR3: CASTQGHGLSDTQYF
V: TRBV7-9; J: TRBJ1-4; CDR3: CASSLANPSTNEKLFF
V: TRBV30; J: TRBJ2-5; CDR3: CAWDHRGRPRMGTQYF
V: TRBV2; J: TRBJ1-6; CDR3: CASNVVAGDSPLHF
V: TRBV30; J: TRBJ2-1; CDR3: CAWGSGGASGIPTFYNEQFF
V: TRBV5-1; J: TRBJ2-1; CDR3: CASSLRSGSGNEQFF
V: TRBV9; J: TRBJ2-3; CDR3: CASSVVPGGTTDTQYF
V: TRBV11-2; J: TRBJ2-1; CDR3: CASRGLAGVPQFF
V: TRBV11-2; J: TRBJ2-7; CDR3: CASITTGGYEQYF
V: TRBV10-1; J: TRBJ1-4; CDR3: CASAAGSEKLFF
V: TRBV30; J: TRBJ1-5; CDR3: CAWSGGGLPYNQPQHF
V: TRBV29-1; J: TRBJ2-7; CDR3: CSVVHFSRTSGRPEQYF
V: TRBV7-9; J: TRBJ2-2; CDR3: CASSFGPRIANTGELFF
V: TRBV5-1; J: TRBJ2-1; CDR3: CASSPGTGGVSSYNEQFF
V: TRBV5-1; J: TRBJ2-1; CDR3: CASSLWTGGENEQFF
V: TRBV7-8; J: TRBJ2-5; CDR3: CASSHRLAGARETQYF
V: TRBV9; J: TRBJ2-7; CDR3: CASSVAPSSREQYF
V: TRBV18; J: TRBJ2-1; CDR3: CASSQVRQGARNERFF
V: TRBV14; J: TRBJ2-1; CDR3: CASSQESGLAGGSYNEQFF
V: TRBV28; J: TRBJ1-2; CDR3: CASSLDRGHYGYTF
V: TRBV27; J: TRBJ1-1; CDR3: CASSSPDRAQAFF
V: TRBV6-1; J: TRBJ2-5; CDR3: CASKVGTGSETQYF
V: TRBV7-9; J: TRBJ2-1; CDR3: CASLQKRGAYNEQFF
V: TRBV13; J: TRBJ2-7; CDR3: CASSFRQAYEQYF
V: TRBV9; J: TRBJ2-1; CDR3: CASSVEAAGGYNEQFF
V: TRBV18; J: TRBJ2-7; CDR3: CASSPLEPGEQYF
V: TRBV13; J: TRBJ2-4; CDR3: CASSPGQGLSIQYF
V: TRBV7-2; J: TRBJ1-2; CDR3: CASSFWTVPGGYTF
V: TRBV18; J: TRBJ2-1; CDR3: CASSPGTGNNEQFF
V: TRBV7-9; J: TRBJ1-5; CDR3: CASSATGWDQPQHF
V: TRBV30; J: TRBJ2-3; CDR3: CAWSVTSGGAADTQYF
V: TRBV6-6; J: TRBJ2-7; CDR3: CASLYSGGTYEQYF
V: TRBV5-1; J: TRBJ1-2; CDR3: CASSDGGSGYGYTF